This entry lists 16 T cell receptor beta chains sequenced from one sample in a study of beta chain features in type 1 diabetes. The study reverse transcribed the entire isolated RNA, so it sequenced expressed TCRB transcripts. Profiling relied on immunoSEQ multiplex PCR, and the TCRdb table lists in-frame clones only, not all of them. The sample records around 500,000 clones, approximately 30% being singletons. The sequencing input was naive CD4+ T cells from blood. The origin of the receptors is a man aged 18 to 30 in good health.

This chain uses TRBV7-8 with TRBJ2-3; D gene uncertain. Germline loops: CDR1 SGHVS, CDR2 FQNEAQ. Trimming removed 5 bases at V and 3 bases at J, with 12 bases between. This CDR3 has 14 amino acids. CDR3 residues: CASSRTGPTDTQYF. DNA of the CDR3: TGTGCCAGCAGCCGAACCGGGCCGACAGATACGCAGTATTTT.

The chain uses TRBV5-4 and TRBJ2-3, with a possible D match to TRBD1 (5 bases). Trimming left V 3 bases short and J 6 bases short, with 17 bases between. This CDR3 has 15 amino acids. The germline V gene has CDR1 SGHNT and CDR2 YYREEE (reference sequence). This CDR3 is CASSSPTVLADTQYF. The CDR3 DNA reads TGTGCCAGCAGCTCCCCGACAGTCTTGGCGGATACGCAGTATTTT.

This clone showed up just a few times. Additional DNA sequences in this sample encode the identical CDR3. The chain combines TRBV7-8 with TRBJ2-5; the D is unclear. The CDR3 has 11 residues. V lost 6 bases to trimming and J lost 4 bases, with 6 bases between them. The germline V gene has CDR1 SGHVS and CDR2 FQNEAQ. CDR3 sequence (DNA): TGTGCCAGCAGTTTCCGAGAGACCCAGTACTTC. It translates to CASSFRETQYF.

The rearrangement links TRBV7-9 to TRBJ2-7; 8 positions match TRBD1. Germline CDR1 and CDR2: SEHNR and FQNEAQ (reference sequence). Losses at the gene ends were 7 bases for V and 2 bases for J; bases not matched to a gene: 10. This CDR3 is 15 amino acids long. CDR3 amino acids: CASTYWDRTTYEQYF. Here the CDR3 DNA reads TGTGCCAGCACCTACTGGGACAGGACGACCTACGAGCAGTACTTC.

V and J are TRBV7-9 and TRBJ2-3; TRBD1 aligns across 7 bases. The CDR3 has 15 amino acids. Germline CDR1 is SEHNR and CDR2 is FQNEAQ (reference sequence). V lost 4 bases, J lost 2 bases, and 6 bases stayed unmatched. The CDR3 here is CASSSRQGYTDTQYF. The CDR3 nucleotides read TGTGCCAGCAGCTCCAGACAGGGTTACACAGATACGCAGTATTTT.

In its sample, this clone was seen a few times. The chain carries TRBV4-1 and TRBJ2-5, with D uncertain. V dropped 3 bases and J dropped 2 bases, with 16 bases sitting between them. Germline V gene data show CDR1 as MGHRA and CDR2 as YSYEKL. CDR3 length equals 16 residues. CDR3 in amino acids: CASSHVGRSVQETQYF. For the CDR3, the DNA is TGCGCCAGCAGCCACGTAGGTCGTTCGGTTCAAGAGACCCAGTACTTC.

The genes are TRBV6-6 and TRBJ1-1; D is perhaps TRBD1 (6 bases). The length of the CDR3 is 13 residues. The V end lost 6 bases, the J end lost 8 bases, and 16 bases lay between the germline ends. Germline CDR1 reads MNHNY; CDR2 reads SVGAGI (reference sequence). Here the CDR3 DNA reads TGTGCCAGCAGCAACGGGGGCGGCGGAGAAGCTTTCTTT. This sequence encodes CASSNGGGGEAFF.

CDR3 in DNA: TGTGCCAGCAGCTTAGCAGGCTCTGGAAACACCATATATTTT. This encodes CASSLAGSGNTIYF. V gene TRBV7-2 combines with J gene TRBJ1-3, with D unclear. Per the germline V gene, CDR1 is SGHTA and CDR2 is FQGNSA. V shed 0 bases and J shed 0 bases, with 3 bases lying between them. The CDR3 loop spans 14 amino acids.

This sequence joins TRBV29-1 and TRBJ2-3, with TRBD2 matching over 12 bases. After removal of 3 bases from V and 6 bases from J, the junction contained 1 base not matched to a gene. The CDR3 is 13 residues long. Germline V CDR1 and CDR2: SQVTM, ANQGSEA. CDR3 sequence: CSVDGTSGDTQYF. CDR3 bases: TGCAGCGTTGATGGGACTAGCGGGGATACGCAGTATTTT.

A few counts support this clone. The J gene is TRBJ2-3, the V gene TRBV9; D assignment may be TRBD1 or TRBD2 (5 bases each). Per germline, CDR1 SGDLS and CDR2 YYNGEE. V was shortened by 0 bases and J by 2 bases, with 16 bases between the two germline ends. This CDR3 has 17 residues. CDR3 region: CASSVAGQLSFTDTQYF. The CDR3 DNA is TGTGCCAGCAGCGTAGCGGGGCAGCTCAGTTTCACAGATACGCAGTATTTT.

This clone was recorded a few times. The genes are TRBV13 and TRBJ2-7; TRBD2 agrees at 8 bases. Per the germline V gene, CDR1 is PRHDT and CDR2 is FYEKMQ (reference sequence). CDR3 length: 13 amino acids. V shed 1 base, J shed 6 bases, and the junction held 2 bases outside the gene matches. CDR3 in DNA: TGTGCCAGCAGCTTAGTCCTAGCGGGCGAGCAGTACTTC. Translating gives CASSLVLAGEQYF.

This clone was recorded once. The J gene is TRBJ1-5, the V gene TRBV7-9; TRBD1 matches 7 bases. The germline CDR1 and CDR2 sequences are SEHNR and FQNEAQ (reference sequence). Losses at the gene ends were 5 bases for V and 7 bases for J; bases not matched to a gene: 8. This CDR3 has 14 amino acids. The CDR3 loop is CASSPTGPGQPQHF. The CDR3 DNA sequence: TGTGCCAGCAGCCCGACAGGGCCAGGGCAGCCCCAGCATTTT.

CDR3 amino acids: CASSRGLAEETQYF. The CDR3 DNA is TGCGCCAGCAGTCGTGGACTAGCGGAAGAGACCCAGTACTTC. The chain combines TRBV5-1 with TRBJ2-5; 10 bases agree with TRBD2. From germline, CDR1 is SGHRS and CDR2 YFSETQ. Trimming took 5 bases from V and 3 from J; bases not matched to a gene: 4. The CDR3 has 14 residues. Filled out from reference TRBV5-1 and TRBJ2-5, the complete variable domain reads KAGVTQTPRYLIKTRGQQVTLSCSPISGHRSVSWYQQTPGQGLQFLFEYFSETQRNKGNFPGRFSGRQFSNSRSEMNVSTLELGDSALYLCASSRGLAEETQYFGPGTRLLVL.

This clone was observed a few times. The V and J genes are TRBV30 and TRBJ1-4, with D unclear. V lost 1 base and J 4 bases, leaving 10 bases between the germline ends. CDR1 is GTSNPN, CDR2 SVGIG, per germline (reference sequence). The CDR3 has 14 amino acids. This chain's CDR3 is CAWSGHSHNEKLFF. The CDR3 DNA is TGTGCCTGGAGTGGGCACAGCCATAATGAAAAACTGTTTTTT.

CDR3 loop: CASSPWAGTKDEQFF. In nucleotides, the CDR3 is TGTGCCAGCAGTCCTTGGGCAGGGACAAAAGATGAGCAGTTCTTC. The V gene is TRBV6-5, the J gene TRBJ2-1; D is possibly TRBD1 (6 bases). Trimming removed 5 bases from V and 8 bases from J, with 19 bases in between. CDR1 is MNHEY, CDR2 SVGAGI, per germline. CDR3 length equals 15 residues.

The chain joins TRBV6-6 to TRBJ1-1, with 10 positions matching TRBD1. CDR1 and CDR2 (germline): MNHNY, SVGAGI (reference sequence). CDR3 length: 16 amino acids. The V and J ends lost 5 bases and 5 bases, in that order; junction bases with no gene match: 11. The CDR3 bases are TGTGCCAGCAGTCTTCCCGGGACAGGGGTTGGTACTGAAGCTTTCTTT. It translates to CASSLPGTGVGTEAFF.